This record looks at one T cell receptor beta chain sequence and its context. What it binds is not known. The data were taken from a study of vaccination effects on CD4 cells after COVID-19. The study, taken as a whole, reports: Convalescent patients numbered few in the study; early post-infection timepoints were missing entirely.

Viral peptide pools were used in the ViraFEST assay to expand antigen-specific CD4+ T cells, and sequencing came afterward. CD4+ T cell isolation took place after 10 days of culture. Trimming took 0 bases from V and 0 from J, leaving 8 bases between them. CDR1 and CDR2 (germline): MRHNA, SNTAGT. The CDR3 is 15 amino acids. Data came from immunoSEQ multiplex PCR; TCRdb stores just in-frame clones and leaves some out. Of under 85,000 clones listed, 70% to 75% were seen once; the top ten hold approximately 1.7%. The chain uses TRBV6-4 and TRBJ1-1; no clear D gene. This TCR was recovered from a human donor who received a COVID-19 vaccine. The specimen was CD4+ T cells from PBMCs cultured with HCoV-229E spike peptides, collected before COVID-19 vaccination. The CDR3 DNA sequence: TGTGCCAGCAGTGACTCGCACGAATTGAACACTGAAGCTTTCTTT. Its translation: CASSDSHELNTEAFF.